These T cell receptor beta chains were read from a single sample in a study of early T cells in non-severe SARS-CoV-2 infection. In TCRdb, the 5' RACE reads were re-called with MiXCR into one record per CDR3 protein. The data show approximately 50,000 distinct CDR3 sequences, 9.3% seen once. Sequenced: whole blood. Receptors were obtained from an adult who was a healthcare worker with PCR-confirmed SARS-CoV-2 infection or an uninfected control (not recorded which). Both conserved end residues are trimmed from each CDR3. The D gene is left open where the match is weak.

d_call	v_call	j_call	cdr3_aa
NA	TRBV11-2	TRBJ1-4	ASRRGVNEKLF
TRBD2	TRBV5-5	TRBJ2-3	ASSQGTSGGLASDTQY
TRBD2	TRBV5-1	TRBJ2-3	ASSLYQLAGTDTQY
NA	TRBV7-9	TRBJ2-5	ASSSRDVVETQY
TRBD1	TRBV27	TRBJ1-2	ASSSLVAGGGYGYT
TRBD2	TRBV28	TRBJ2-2	ASSYGLAGGTGELF
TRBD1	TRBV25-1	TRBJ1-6	ASSEWGQGPENSPLH
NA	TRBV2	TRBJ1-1	ASSVGEYTEAF
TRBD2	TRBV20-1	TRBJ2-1	SASTAASGLSYNEQF
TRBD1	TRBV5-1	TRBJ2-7	ASSLKDRTYEQY
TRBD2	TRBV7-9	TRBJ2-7	ASSLELAGVYEQY
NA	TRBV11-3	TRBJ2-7	ASSLGRAYEQY
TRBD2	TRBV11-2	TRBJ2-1	ASSSGLAAQEQF
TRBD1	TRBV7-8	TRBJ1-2	ASSEGGQYGYT
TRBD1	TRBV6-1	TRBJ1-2	ASRVDRAPYGYT
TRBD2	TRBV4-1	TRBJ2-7	ASSPLTSGRYEQY
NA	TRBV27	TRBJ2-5	ASSFGIRGETQY
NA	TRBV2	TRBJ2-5	ASSGDRKQETQY